The 13 T cell receptor beta chains given below trace back to one sample, sequenced in a study of blood T cell repertoires in COVID-19. The data were produced by immunoSEQ multiplex PCR, yet TCRdb's version contains in-frame clones alone and is incomplete. The table shows some 99,000 clones, with about 84% occurring only once. The sample was peripheral blood. Receptor source: a woman of 80 years or more with acute or convalescent COVID-19.

This chain joins TRBV3-1 (or the pseudogene TRBV3-2) and TRBJ1-5, with a weak D call TRBD1 (5 bases). V lost 8 bases and J lost 6, with 11 bases in between. The CDR3 runs 12 residues. Germline CDR1 is LGHDT and CDR2 is YNNKEL (reference sequence). The CDR3 DNA reads as TGTGCCAGCCGGCAGGGCCTTCAGCCCCAGCATTTT. Protein sequence: CASRQGLQPQHF.

This rearrangement joins TRBV6-4 to TRBJ2-7, with a tentative D call TRBD2 (7 bases). CDR1 and CDR2 from the germline V gene are MRHNA and SNTAGT. This CDR3 comprises 15 residues. Trimming removed 4 bases from V and 6 bases from J, with 19 bases in between. In nucleotides, the CDR3 is TGTGCCAGCAGTGGGTCCAAGGGGGGGCTCAGCGAGCAGTACGTC. This gives the protein CASSGSKGGLSEQYV.

This clone was detected a few times. This sequence joins TRBV5-1 and TRBJ2-6; D perhaps matches TRBD1 (5 bases). The CDR3 spans 17 residues. V lost 6 bases to trimming and J lost 0 bases, with 16 bases between them. In germline, CDR1 is SGHRS, CDR2 YFSETQ. The CDR3: CASNQAGIRSGANVLTF. The CDR3 region has the DNA TGCGCCAGCAATCAGGCAGGGATCCGCTCTGGGGCCAACGTCCTGACTTTC.

The CDR3 region is CATSRDIQGSSPLHF. The CDR3 DNA sequence: TGTGCCACCAGCAGAGATATACAGGGGTCCTCACCCCTCCACTTT. This sequence joins TRBV15 and TRBJ1-6, with 7 bases fitting TRBD1. CDR1 is LNHNV, CDR2 YYDKDF, per germline (reference sequence). The CDR3 spans 15 residues. Trimming cost V 0 bases and J 10 bases; bases outside gene matches: 6.

CDR3 in amino acids: CASSIGTALNRYGYTF. For the CDR3, the DNA is TGTGCCAGTAGTATAGGCACAGCTTTAAACCGCTATGGCTACACCTTC. The rearrangement links TRBV19 to TRBJ1-2; D not resolved. V lost 1 base and J lost 4, with 16 bases in between. Germline CDR1 is LNHDA and CDR2 is SQIVND (reference sequence). This CDR3 has 16 amino acids. Looking up the rest from reference TRBV19 and TRBJ1-2 gives the full variable domain: DGGITQSPKYLFRKEGQNVTLSCEQNLNHDAMYWYRQDPGQGLRLIYYSQIVNDFQKGDIAEGYSVSREKKESFPLTVTSAQKNPTAFYLCASSIGTALNRYGYTFGSGTRLTVV.

V and J are TRBV10-3 and TRBJ2-3; a possible D gene is TRBD1 (5 bases). Germline lookup yields CDR1 ENHRY and CDR2 SYGVKD. The CDR3 spans 15 residues. With 2 bases removed from V and 2 bases from J, the gap between germline ends came to 11 bases. The CDR3 region has the DNA TGTGCCATCAGTGAGGGGGCCAATCCCACAGATACGCAGTATTTT. This encodes CAISEGANPTDTQYF.

The chain is built from TRBV27 and TRBJ2-1; tentative D call: TRBD2 (6 bases). Deletions cut 0 bases from V and 7 bases from J, with 16 bases between. The CDR3 totals 16 residues. CDR1 MNHEY and CDR2 SMNVEV come from the germline V gene (reference sequence). This CDR3 is CASSLSGGSSPNEQFF. CDR3 DNA sequence: TGTGCCAGCAGTTTATCTGGGGGGTCCTCCCCGAATGAGCAGTTCTTC.

V is TRBV6-5 and J is TRBJ2-3; D is uncertain. Germline V lookup: CDR1 MNHEY, CDR2 SVGAGI. The CDR3 is 14 residues long. V gave up 6 bases and J gave up 2 bases, with 12 bases separating them. The chain's CDR3 is CASRPPMITDTQYF. CDR3 coding DNA: TGTGCCAGCAGGCCCCCTATGATCACAGATACGCAGTATTTT.

The rearrangement uses TRBV2 and TRBJ2-7; possibly TRBD1 for D (7 bases). Germline lookup yields CDR1 SNHLY and CDR2 FYNNEI. V gave up 6 bases and J gave up 4 bases, with 16 bases separating them. The CDR3 is made up of 14 amino acids. CDR3 residues: CASSASQGRYEQYF. CDR3 sequence (DNA): TGTGCCAGCAGCGCATCACAGGGGAGGTACGAGCAGTACTTC.

CDR3 sequence (DNA): TGCGCCAGCAGCCAAGATACGCGGGAATGGGGAGAAAAACTGTTTTTT. Protein sequence: CASSQDTREWGEKLFF. V usage is TRBV4-3 and J usage is TRBJ1-4; D uncertain. With 0 bases removed from V and 8 bases from J, the gap between germline ends came to 16 bases. CDR1 and CDR2 from the germline V gene are LGHNA and YSLEER. The CDR3 has 16 amino acids.

The chain joins TRBV7-2 to TRBJ2-5; D ambiguous. Germline CDR1 and CDR2: SGHTA and FQGNSA. CDR3 length equals 14 residues. V lost 0 bases and J lost 0, with 5 bases in between. The CDR3 DNA reads as TGTGCCAGCAGCTTAGCATCGTACCAAGAGACCCAGTACTTC. Its protein is CASSLASYQETQYF.

This clone has just a few counts. The rearrangement uses TRBV3-1 (or the pseudogene TRBV3-2) and TRBJ1-6; D uncertain. V was cut by 7 bases and J by 8 bases, with 9 bases left in between. CDR3 length: 12 amino acids. CDR1 and CDR2 (germline): LGHDT, YNNKEL (reference sequence). CDR3 region: CASTTGDSPLHF. Written as DNA, the CDR3 is TGTGCCAGCACGACCGGGGATTCACCCCTCCACTTT.

V is TRBV10-2 and J is TRBJ2-3; TRBD2 matches at 11 bases. The CDR3 is 14 residues long. The V gene end was trimmed by 5 bases and the J gene end by 14 bases; junction bases not matched to a gene: 12. Germline CDR1 is WSHSY and CDR2 is SAAADI. CDR3 protein: CASSPPGTSGFLYF. The CDR3 nucleotides are TGCGCCAGCAGTCCACCCGGGACTAGCGGATTCTTGTATTTT.